What follows describes a single TCR beta chain. Trimming took off 5 bases at V and 2 bases at J, with 15 bases between the two ends. From germline, CDR1 is SEHNR and CDR2 FQNEAQ (reference sequence). The CDR3 length is 15 residues. Method: immunoSEQ multiplex PCR; TCRdb's copy keeps in-frame clones and lacks some. Of a few hundred thousand clones detected, around 81% appear once; the ten largest clones hold roughly 12%. The sample is drawn from a study of blood T cell repertoires in COVID-19. Overall study: Sample material is recorded as cDNA or gDNA derived from T cells, B-cell-depleted T cells, or PBMCs.

The V gene is TRBV7-9, the J gene TRBJ2-5, with D possibly TRBD2 on 5 matching bases. Sequencing was done on a sample of peripheral blood. The receptor's source is a human donor in a cohort sampled during active COVID-19. The DNA of the CDR3 is TGTGCCAGCAGCCCGCATCGAAGGGAGCAAGAGACCCAGTACTTC. Protein: CASSPHRREQETQYF.